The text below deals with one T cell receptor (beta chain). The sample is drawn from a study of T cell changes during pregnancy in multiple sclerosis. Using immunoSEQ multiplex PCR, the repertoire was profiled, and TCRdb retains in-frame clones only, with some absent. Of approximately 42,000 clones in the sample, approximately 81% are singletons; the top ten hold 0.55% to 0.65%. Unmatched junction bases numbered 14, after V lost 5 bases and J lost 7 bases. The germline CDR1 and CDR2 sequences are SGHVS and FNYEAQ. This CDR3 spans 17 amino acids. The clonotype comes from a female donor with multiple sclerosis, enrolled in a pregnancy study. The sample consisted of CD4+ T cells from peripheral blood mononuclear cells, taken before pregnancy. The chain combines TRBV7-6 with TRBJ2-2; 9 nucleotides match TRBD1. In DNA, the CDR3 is TGTGCCAGCAGCCAAGTAGGGACAGGGTCCCTCGGCGGGGAGCTGTTTTTT. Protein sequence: CASSQVGTGSLGGELFF.